One T cell receptor (beta chain) is described in this entry. Its antigen is still unknown. Other DNA sequences in the same sample also yield this CDR3. The source of the sample is a study of beta chain features in type 1 diabetes. Whole-study context: 107,917,701 sorted cells were examined across all samples.

General study results and limits: Possibly, sequencing cDNA over-represented cells that had high TCR expression levels. Fewer insertions but more deletions were seen at VDJ junctions in type 1 diabetes patients. In every one of the four CD4+ subsets, TCRB CDR3s were moderately but significantly shorter in Type 1 diabetes patients.

The investigators reverse transcribed all of the isolated RNA, so they sequenced expressed TCRB transcripts. Clones were read by immunoSEQ multiplex PCR, and TCRdb kept only the in-frame ones, dropping some. Seen here are a few hundred thousand clones, roughly 11% observed once, and the top ten hold 0.015%. Germline CDR1 reads SEHNR; CDR2 reads FQNEAQ (reference sequence). The germline V and J ends were trimmed by 1 base and 0 bases, with 7 bases remaining between them. The CDR3 sequence is 14 residues long. The chain recombines TRBV7-9 with TRBJ2-7, with D uncertain. Material for sequencing was naive CD4+ T cells from blood. The clonotype originates from a woman in her 30s in good health. For the CDR3, the DNA is TGTGCCAGCAGCTTAGTGGTTAGCTCCTACGAGCAGTACTTC. This encodes CASSLVVSSYEQYF.